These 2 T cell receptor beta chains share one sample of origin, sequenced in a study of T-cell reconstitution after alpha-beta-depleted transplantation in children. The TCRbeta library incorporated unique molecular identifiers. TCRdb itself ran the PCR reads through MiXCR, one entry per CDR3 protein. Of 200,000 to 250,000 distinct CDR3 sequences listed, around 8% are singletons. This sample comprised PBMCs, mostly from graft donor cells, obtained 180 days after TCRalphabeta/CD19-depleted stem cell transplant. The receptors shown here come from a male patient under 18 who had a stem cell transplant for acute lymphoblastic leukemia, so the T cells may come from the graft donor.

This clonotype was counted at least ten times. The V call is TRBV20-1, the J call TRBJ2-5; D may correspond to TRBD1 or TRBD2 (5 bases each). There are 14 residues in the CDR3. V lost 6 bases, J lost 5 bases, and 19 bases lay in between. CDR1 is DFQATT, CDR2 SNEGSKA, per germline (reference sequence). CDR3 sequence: CSAKRGRAGETQYF. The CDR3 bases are TGCAGTGCAAAACGGGGCAGGGCGGGTGAGACCCAGTACTTC.

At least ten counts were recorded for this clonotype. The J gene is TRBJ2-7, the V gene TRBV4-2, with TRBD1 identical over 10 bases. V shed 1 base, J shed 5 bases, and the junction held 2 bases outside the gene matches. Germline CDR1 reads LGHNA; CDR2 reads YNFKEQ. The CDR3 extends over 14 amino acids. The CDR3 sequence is CASSQVGQGNEQYF. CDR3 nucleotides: TGTGCCAGCAGCCAAGTGGGACAGGGGAACGAGCAGTACTTC.